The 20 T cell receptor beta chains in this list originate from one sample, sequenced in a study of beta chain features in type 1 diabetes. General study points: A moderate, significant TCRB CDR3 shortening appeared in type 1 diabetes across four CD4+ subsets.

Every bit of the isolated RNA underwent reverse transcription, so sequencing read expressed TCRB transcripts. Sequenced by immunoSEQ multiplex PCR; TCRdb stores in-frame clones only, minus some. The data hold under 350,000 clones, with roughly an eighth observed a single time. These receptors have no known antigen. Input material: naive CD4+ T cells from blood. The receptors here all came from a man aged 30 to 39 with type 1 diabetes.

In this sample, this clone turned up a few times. The CDR3 DNA reads TGCGCCAGCAGCACAGGACAGGCTCGAGAGACCCAGTACTTC. It is translated as CASSTGQARETQYF. The gene calls are TRBV5-1 and TRBJ2-5; 7 bases map to TRBD1. In germline, CDR1 is SGHRS, CDR2 YFSETQ. V shed 4 bases, J shed 4 bases, and the junction held 7 bases outside the gene matches. This CDR3 contains 14 residues.

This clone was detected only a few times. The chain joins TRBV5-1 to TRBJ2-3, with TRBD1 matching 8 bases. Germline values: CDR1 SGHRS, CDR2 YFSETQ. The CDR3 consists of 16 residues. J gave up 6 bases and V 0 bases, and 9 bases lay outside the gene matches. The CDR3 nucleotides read TGCGCCAGCAGCTTGGTGGGACAGGCCTCTTGGGATACGCAGTATTTT. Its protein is CASSLVGQASWDTQYF.

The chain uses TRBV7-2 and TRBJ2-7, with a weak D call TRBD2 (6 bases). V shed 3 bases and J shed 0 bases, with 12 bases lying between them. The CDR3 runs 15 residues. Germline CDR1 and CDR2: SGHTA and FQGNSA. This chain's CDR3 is CASSLSGLSSYEQYF. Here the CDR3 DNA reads TGTGCCAGCAGCTTGAGCGGGTTGAGCTCCTACGAGCAGTACTTC.

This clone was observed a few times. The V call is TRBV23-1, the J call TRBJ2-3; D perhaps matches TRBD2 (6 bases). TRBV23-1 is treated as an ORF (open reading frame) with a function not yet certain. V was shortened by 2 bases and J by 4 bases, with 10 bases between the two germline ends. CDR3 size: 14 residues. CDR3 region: CASSQGRRADTQYF. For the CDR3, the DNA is TGCGCCAGCAGTCAAGGCAGGAGGGCAGATACGCAGTATTTT.

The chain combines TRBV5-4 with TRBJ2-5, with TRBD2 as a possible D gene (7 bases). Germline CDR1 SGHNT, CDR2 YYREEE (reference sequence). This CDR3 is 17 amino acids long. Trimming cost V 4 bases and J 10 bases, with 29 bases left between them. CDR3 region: CASSGAGVRTEAGSQYF. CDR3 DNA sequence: TGTGCCAGCAGCGGGGCGGGGGTGAGGACAGAGGCTGGGAGCCAGTACTTC.

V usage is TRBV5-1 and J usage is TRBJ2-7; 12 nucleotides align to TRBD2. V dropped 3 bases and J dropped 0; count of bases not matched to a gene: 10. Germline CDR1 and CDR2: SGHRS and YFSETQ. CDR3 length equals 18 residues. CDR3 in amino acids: CASSSRPGLAGFSYEQYF. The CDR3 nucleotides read TGCGCCAGCAGCTCCCGGCCGGGACTAGCGGGTTTCTCCTACGAGCAGTACTTC.

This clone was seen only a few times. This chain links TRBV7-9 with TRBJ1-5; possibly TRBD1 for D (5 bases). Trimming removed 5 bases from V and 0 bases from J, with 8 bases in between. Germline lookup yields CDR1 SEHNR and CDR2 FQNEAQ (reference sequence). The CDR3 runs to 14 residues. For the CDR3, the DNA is TGTGCCAGCAGCCTCGGACATAGCAATCAGCCCCAGCATTTT. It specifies CASSLGHSNQPQHF.

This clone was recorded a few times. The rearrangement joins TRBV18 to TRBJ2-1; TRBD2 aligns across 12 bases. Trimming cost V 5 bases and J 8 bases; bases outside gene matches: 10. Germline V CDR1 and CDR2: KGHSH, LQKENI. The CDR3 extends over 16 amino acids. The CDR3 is CASSARLAGENYEQFF. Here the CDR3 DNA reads TGTGCCAGCTCAGCGCGACTAGCGGGAGAAAACTATGAGCAGTTCTTC. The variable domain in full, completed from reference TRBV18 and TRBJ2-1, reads NAGVMQNPRHLVRRRGQEARLRCSPMKGHSHVYWYRQLPEEGLKFMVYLQKENIIDESGMPKERFSAEFPKEGPSILRIQQVVRGDSAAYFCASSARLAGENYEQFFGPGTRLTVL.

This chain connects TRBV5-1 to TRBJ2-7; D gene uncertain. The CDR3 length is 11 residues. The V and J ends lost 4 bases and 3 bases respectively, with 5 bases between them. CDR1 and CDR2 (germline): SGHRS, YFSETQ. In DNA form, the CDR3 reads TGCGCCAGCAGCCTAGGCTACGAGCAGTACTTC. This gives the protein CASSLGYEQYF.

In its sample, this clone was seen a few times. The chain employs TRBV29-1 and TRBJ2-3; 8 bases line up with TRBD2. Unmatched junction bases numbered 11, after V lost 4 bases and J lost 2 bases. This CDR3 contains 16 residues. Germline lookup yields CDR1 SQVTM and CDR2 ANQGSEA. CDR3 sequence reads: CSVAHLAGQSTDTQYF. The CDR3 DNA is TGCAGCGTTGCCCACCTAGCGGGCCAATCCACAGATACGCAGTATTTT.

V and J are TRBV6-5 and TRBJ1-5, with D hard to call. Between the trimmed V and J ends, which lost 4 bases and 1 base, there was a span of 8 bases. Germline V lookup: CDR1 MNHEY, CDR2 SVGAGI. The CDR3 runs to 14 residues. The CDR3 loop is CASSSLGSNQPQHF. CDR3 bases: TGTGCCAGCAGTTCCCTCGGGAGCAATCAGCCCCAGCATTTT.

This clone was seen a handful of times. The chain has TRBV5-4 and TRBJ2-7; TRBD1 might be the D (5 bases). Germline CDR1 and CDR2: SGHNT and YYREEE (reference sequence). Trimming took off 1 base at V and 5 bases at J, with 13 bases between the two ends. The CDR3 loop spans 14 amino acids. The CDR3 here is CASSLSDSNNEQYF. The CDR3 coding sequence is TGTGCCAGCAGCTTGTCCGACAGTAATAACGAGCAGTACTTC.

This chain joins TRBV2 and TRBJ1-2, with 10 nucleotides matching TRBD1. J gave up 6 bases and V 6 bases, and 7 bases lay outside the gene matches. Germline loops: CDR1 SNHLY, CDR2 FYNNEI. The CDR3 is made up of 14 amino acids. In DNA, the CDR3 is TGTGCCAGCAGCGTCTCCGGGACAGGGGATGGCTACACCTTC. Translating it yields CASSVSGTGDGYTF.

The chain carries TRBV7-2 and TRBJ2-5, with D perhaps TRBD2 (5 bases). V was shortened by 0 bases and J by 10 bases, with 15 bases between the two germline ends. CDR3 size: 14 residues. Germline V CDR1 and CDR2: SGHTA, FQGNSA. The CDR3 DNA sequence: TGTGCCAGCAGCTTAGCGGACTTGGTCGGAGTCCAGTACTTC. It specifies CASSLADLVGVQYF.

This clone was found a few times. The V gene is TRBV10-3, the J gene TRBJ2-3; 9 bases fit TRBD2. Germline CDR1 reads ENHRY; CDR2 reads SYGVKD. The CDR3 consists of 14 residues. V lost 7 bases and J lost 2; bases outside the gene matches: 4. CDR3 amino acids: CAITAGGVTDTQYF. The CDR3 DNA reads TGTGCCATCACCGCGGGAGGGGTCACAGATACGCAGTATTTT.

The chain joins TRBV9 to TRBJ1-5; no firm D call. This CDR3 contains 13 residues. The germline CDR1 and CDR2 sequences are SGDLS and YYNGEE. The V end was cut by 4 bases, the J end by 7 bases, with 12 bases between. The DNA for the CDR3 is TGTGCCAGCAGCCAATCGGTCGGGCAGCCCCAGCATTTT. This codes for CASSQSVGQPQHF.

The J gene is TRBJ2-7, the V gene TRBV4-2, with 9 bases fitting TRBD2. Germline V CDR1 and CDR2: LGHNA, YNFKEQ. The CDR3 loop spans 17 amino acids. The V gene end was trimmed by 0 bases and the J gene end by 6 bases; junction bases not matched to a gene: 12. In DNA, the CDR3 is TGTGCCAGCAGCCAAGAGACCCGCCCTAGCGGGACCAGCGAGCAGTACTTC. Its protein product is CASSQETRPSGTSEQYF.

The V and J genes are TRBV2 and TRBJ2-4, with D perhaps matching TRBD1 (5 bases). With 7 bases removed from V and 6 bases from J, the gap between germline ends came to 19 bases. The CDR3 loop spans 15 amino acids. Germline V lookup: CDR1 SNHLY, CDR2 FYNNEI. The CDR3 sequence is CASMGQLLRGNIQYF. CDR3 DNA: TGTGCCAGCATGGGCCAGCTTCTAAGGGGAAACATTCAGTACTTC.

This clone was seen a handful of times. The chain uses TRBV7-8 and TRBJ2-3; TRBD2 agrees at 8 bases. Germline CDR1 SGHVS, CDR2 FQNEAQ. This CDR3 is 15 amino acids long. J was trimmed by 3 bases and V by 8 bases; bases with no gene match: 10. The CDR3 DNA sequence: TGTGCCAGCTCGACAGCGGGAGTTTTGACAGATACGCAGTATTTT. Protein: CASSTAGVLTDTQYF.

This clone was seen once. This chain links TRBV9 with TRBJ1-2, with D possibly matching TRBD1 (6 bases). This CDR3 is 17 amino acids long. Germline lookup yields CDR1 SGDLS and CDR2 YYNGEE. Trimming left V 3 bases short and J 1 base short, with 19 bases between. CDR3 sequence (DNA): TGTGCCAGCAGCGGGCGGGGGGGCTCGACAGATAACTATGGCTACACCTTC. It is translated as CASSGRGGSTDNYGYTF. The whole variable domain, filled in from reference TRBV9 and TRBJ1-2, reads DSGVTQTPKHLITATGQRVTLRCSPRSGDLSVYWYQQSLDQGLQFLIQYYNGEERAKGNILERFSAQQFPDLHSELNLSSLELGDSALYFCASSGRGGSTDNYGYTFGSGTRLTVV.